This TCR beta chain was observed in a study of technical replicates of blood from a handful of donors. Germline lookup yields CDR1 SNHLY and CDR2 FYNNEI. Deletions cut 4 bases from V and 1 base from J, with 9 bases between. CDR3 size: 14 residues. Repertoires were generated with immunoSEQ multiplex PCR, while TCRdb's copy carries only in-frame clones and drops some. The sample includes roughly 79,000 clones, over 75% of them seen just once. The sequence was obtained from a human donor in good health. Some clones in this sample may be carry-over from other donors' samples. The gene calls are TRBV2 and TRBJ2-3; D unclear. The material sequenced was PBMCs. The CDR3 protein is CASSVGLRTDTQYF. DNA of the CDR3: TGTGCCAGCAGTGTTGGCTTACGCACAGATACGCAGTATTTT.